What follows are 29 T cell receptor beta chains derived from one specimen sequenced in a study of CD8+ T cells in alopecia areata. Treatment of the sample: oral pan-JAK inhibitor, 5-10 mg twice daily. In each case, RNA was isolated and then reverse transcribed into cDNA as the sequencing template. Libraries were prepared by immunoSEQ multiplex PCR; TCRdb keeps only in-frame clonotypes and omits some of them. Among approximately 170,000 clones, 50% to 60% were seen once, and the ten largest hold about 0.65%. Sequences were derived from CD4+ T cells sorted from blood, sampled at week 4, from a patient treated with tofacitinib. The receptors derive from a human donor with alopecia areata.

This clone was found a few times. V gene TRBV6-1 combines with J gene TRBJ2-7; no definite D call. This CDR3 comprises 14 residues. Germline CDR1 and CDR2: MNHNS and SASEGT. V lost 10 bases and J 0 bases, leaving 16 bases between the germline ends. The CDR3 sequence: CATRLGLSSYEQYF. The DNA of the CDR3 is TGTGCCACCCGGTTGGGGTTAAGCTCCTACGAGCAGTACTTC.

The chain recombines TRBV30 with TRBJ2-1; 9 bases are shared with TRBD2. This CDR3 spans 14 amino acids. The junction had 4 bases not matched to a gene; V was cut back by 1 base and J by 6 bases. Looked up from germline, CDR1 is GTSNPN and CDR2 is SVGIG (reference sequence). The CDR3 reads CAWSGSGSRNEQFF. The DNA for the CDR3 is TGTGCCTGGAGTGGTAGCGGGAGTCGCAATGAGCAGTTCTTC.

In this sample, this clone turned up a few times. The chain combines TRBV5-1 with TRBJ1-4; 9 bases are shared with TRBD1. V lost 5 bases and J lost 9; bases outside the gene matches: 8. CDR1 SGHRS and CDR2 YFSETQ come from the germline V gene. This CDR3 comprises 14 residues. CDR3 coding DNA: TGCGCCAGCAGTTCCGGGACAGGGTTGAAAAAACTGTTTTTT. It codes for CASSSGTGLKKLFF.

This chain links TRBV7-2 with TRBJ2-3, with 12 nucleotides matching TRBD1. This CDR3 has 15 residues. The germline V gene has CDR1 SGHTA and CDR2 FQGNSA. V shed 4 bases and J 7 bases; nucleotides not matched to a gene: 6. CDR3: CASSWGTGGFNTQYF. As DNA, the CDR3 is TGTGCCAGCAGCTGGGGGACAGGGGGCTTCAATACGCAGTATTTT.

This clone showed up just a few times. The V and J genes are TRBV4-1 and TRBJ2-7; 10 nucleotides align to TRBD2. V shed 0 bases, J shed 0 bases, and the junction held 5 bases outside the gene matches. This CDR3 is built from 17 residues. Germline V gene sequence: CDR1 MGHRA, CDR2 YSYEKL. The DNA for the CDR3 is TGCGCCAGCAGCCAAGAGAGGACTAGCGGTAGCTCCTACGAGCAGTACTTC. Its translation is CASSQERTSGSSYEQYF.

This clone was detected once. This chain uses TRBV5-1 with TRBJ2-5; D unclear. The CDR3 totals 11 residues. Between the trimmed V and J ends, which lost 1 base and 5 bases, there was a span of 3 bases. CDR1 SGHRS and CDR2 YFSETQ come from the germline V gene. The CDR3 DNA sequence: TGCGCCAGCAGCTTGTCGGAGACCCAGTACTTC. It is translated as CASSLSETQYF.

The chain links TRBV7-3 to TRBJ2-5; 8 bases are a match to TRBD2. Germline-derived CDR1 and CDR2 are SGHTA and FQGTGA. After removal of 2 bases from V and 7 bases from J, the junction contained 6 bases not matched to a gene. This CDR3 contains 14 residues. CDR3 residues: CASSLAPSGGTQYF. Here the CDR3 DNA reads TGTGCCAGCAGCTTAGCGCCCAGCGGGGGGACCCAGTACTTC.

This chain joins TRBV30 and TRBJ2-7, with D perhaps being TRBD1 or TRBD2 (5 bases each). Trimming stripped 7 bases from V and 1 base from J, with 20 bases between. This CDR3 is built from 15 residues. Looked up from germline, CDR1 is GTSNPN and CDR2 is SVGIG (reference sequence). DNA of the CDR3: TGTGCCTTCCCCCTCGCGTCCGAGGGGTCCTACGAGCAGTACTTC. As protein: CAFPLASEGSYEQYF.

This clone was seen a handful of times. This rearrangement joins TRBV20-1 to TRBJ2-1; D is uncertain. Germline V lookup: CDR1 DFQATT, CDR2 SNEGSKA (reference sequence). CDR3 length: 10 amino acids. CDR3 in DNA: TGCAGCCCCCTGACGAATGAGCAGTTCTTC. This encodes CSPLTNEQFF.

J is TRBJ1-5 and V is TRBV2; unclear D gene. Per germline, CDR1 SNHLY and CDR2 FYNNEI. The V gene lost 7 bases and the J gene lost 7 bases, with 11 bases spanning the gap. The CDR3 runs to 12 residues. The CDR3 region has the DNA TGTGCCAGCACCGAGGGTGAGCAGCCCCAGCATTTT. It specifies CASTEGEQPQHF.

The V and J genes are TRBV6-1 and TRBJ1-4; D gene ambiguous. Trimming pared 4 bases from V and 0 bases from J, leaving 6 bases between. Germline CDR1 MNHNS, CDR2 SASEGT. This CDR3 has 14 residues. The CDR3 DNA is TGTGCCAGCAGTGTGTCGACAACTAATGAAAAACTGTTTTTT. It codes for CASSVSTTNEKLFF.

The J gene is TRBJ2-3, the V gene TRBV5-6; either TRBD1 or TRBD2 may fit D (5 bases each). CDR1 is SGHDT, CDR2 YYEEEE, per germline. This CDR3 is 15 amino acids long. Trimming stripped 7 bases from V and 4 bases from J, with 19 bases between. The CDR3: CASVPGGHGADTQYF. The CDR3 nucleotides read TGTGCCAGCGTTCCTGGGGGTCATGGGGCAGATACGCAGTATTTT.

This clone was recorded a few times. This chain uses TRBV7-2 with TRBJ2-1; 12 bases are shared with TRBD2. The CDR3 has 18 residues. Germline CDR1 SGHTA, CDR2 FQGNSA. V trimming: 6 bases; J trimming: 5 bases; junction bases outside the gene matches: 14. The CDR3 bases are TGTGCCAGCAGGGCCTCGACTAGCGGGAGAGGGAAGGACAATGAGCAGTTCTTC. It encodes CASRASTSGRGKDNEQFF.

V is TRBV30 and J is TRBJ2-6; no clear D gene. This CDR3 has 15 amino acids. Trimming removed 1 base at V and 0 bases at J, with 7 bases between. CDR1 is GTSNPN, CDR2 SVGIG, per germline (reference sequence). CDR3 nucleotide sequence: TGTGCCTGGAGTGGGGCCAGCTCTGGGGCCAACGTCCTGACTTTC. Residues: CAWSGASSGANVLTF.

The chain's CDR3 is CASSSTGGGYEQYF. The CDR3 DNA reads TGTGCCAGCAGCTCCACAGGGGGCGGCTACGAGCAGTACTTC. The rearrangement links TRBV7-2 to TRBJ2-7; 9 bases are shared with TRBD1. The V and J ends lost 4 bases and 3 bases, in that order; junction bases with no gene match: 4. This CDR3 contains 14 residues. Germline CDR1 reads SGHTA; CDR2 reads FQGNSA.

The CDR3 region is CAWSASGSHEQYF. The CDR3 DNA is TGTGCCTGGAGTGCCTCGGGTTCCCACGAGCAGTACTTC. The genes are TRBV30 and TRBJ2-7; D unresolved. Germline CDR1 is GTSNPN and CDR2 is SVGIG (reference sequence). Trimming left V 1 base short and J 5 bases short, with 12 bases between. This CDR3 region has 13 residues.

The chain has TRBV4-1 and TRBJ2-5; the D is unclear. In germline, CDR1 is MGHRA, CDR2 YSYEKL. This CDR3 has 16 amino acids. The germline V and J ends were trimmed by 0 bases and 1 base, with 12 bases remaining between them. The CDR3 spells CASSQDGQATQETQYF. The DNA for the CDR3 is TGCGCCAGCAGCCAAGATGGGCAGGCGACCCAAGAGACCCAGTACTTC.

The sample holds a few counts of this clone. This chain joins TRBV29-1 and TRBJ2-6; D is uncertain. The V gene's germline CDR1 is SQVTM and CDR2 ANQGSEA. V was pared by 5 bases and J by 0 bases, with 8 bases between. This CDR3 is 14 amino acids long. The CDR3 nucleotides are TGCAGCGTTAAAACAAGCTCTGGGGCCAACGTCCTGACTTTC. Amino acids: CSVKTSSGANVLTF.

V usage is TRBV5-5 and J usage is TRBJ2-7; 10 bases map to TRBD2. Germline V gene data show CDR1 as SGHKS and CDR2 as YYEKEE (reference sequence). Unmatched junction bases numbered 4, after V lost 1 base and J lost 3 bases. The CDR3 spans 15 residues. CDR3 residues: CASSLTAGGIYEQYF. CDR3 bases: TGTGCCAGCAGCTTGACAGCGGGAGGGATCTACGAGCAGTACTTC.

This chain joins TRBV25-1 and TRBJ2-5, with D perhaps being TRBD1 or TRBD2 (7 bases each). The V end was cut by 6 bases, the J end by 7 bases, with 15 bases between. The CDR3 is made up of 13 amino acids. Per the germline V gene, CDR1 is MGHDK and CDR2 is SYGVNS. For the CDR3, the DNA is TGTGCCAGCAGGGGGGGGACAGTAGGGACCCAGTACTTC. Its protein product is CASRGGTVGTQYF.

In this sample, this clone turned up a few times. The chain joins TRBV4-1 to TRBJ2-5; 14 bases match TRBD2. Germline CDR1 reads MGHRA; CDR2 reads YSYEKL. Germline trimming cut 3 bases from V and 4 bases from J; bases unmatched to any gene: 4. This CDR3 is built from 16 residues. This CDR3 is CASSQGTSGSPETQYF. The CDR3, as DNA: TGCGCCAGCAGCCAGGGGACTAGCGGGAGTCCAGAGACCCAGTACTTC.

The gene calls are TRBV30 and TRBJ2-5; D is possibly TRBD2 (5 bases). The CDR3 runs 14 residues. From germline, CDR1 is GTSNPN and CDR2 SVGIG (reference sequence). V was pared by 0 bases and J by 4 bases, with 12 bases between. CDR3 region: CAWSVTGRGETQYF. The CDR3 nucleotides read TGTGCCTGGAGTGTAACTGGGAGAGGAGAGACCCAGTACTTC.

V usage is TRBV18 and J usage is TRBJ1-1, with 7 nucleotides matching TRBD1. The CDR3 loop spans 13 amino acids. Trimming took 5 bases from V and 8 from J; bases not matched to a gene: 8. CDR1 KGHSH and CDR2 LQKENI come from the germline V gene. The chain's CDR3 is CASSEHRDSEAFF. The CDR3 DNA follows: TGTGCCAGCTCAGAGCACCGGGACAGCGAAGCTTTCTTT.

The CDR3 sequence is CAWKEGPYNEQFF. CDR3 in DNA: TGTGCCTGGAAAGAAGGACCCTACAATGAGCAGTTCTTC. The chain employs TRBV30 and TRBJ2-1; D unresolved. V was pared by 4 bases and J by 2 bases, with 9 bases between. This CDR3 contains 13 residues. CDR1 and CDR2 from the germline V gene are GTSNPN and SVGIG (reference sequence).

The chain combines TRBV25-1 with TRBJ1-5, with D possibly TRBD1 on 6 matching bases. This CDR3 region has 14 residues. Trimming cost V 2 bases and J 6 bases, with 11 bases left between them. From germline, CDR1 is MGHDK and CDR2 SYGVNS. CDR3 in DNA: TGTGCCAGCAGTGAACTGGGGGGCAGTCAGCCCCAGCATTTT. The encoded protein is CASSELGGSQPQHF.

V is TRBV18 and J is TRBJ1-5; 7 positions match TRBD1. Germline CDR1 KGHSH, CDR2 LQKENI. Losses at the gene ends were 2 bases for V and 0 bases for J; bases not matched to a gene: 7. This CDR3 spans 17 amino acids. Here the CDR3 reads CASSPVRDSSSNQPQHF. The CDR3 DNA follows: TGTGCCAGCTCACCAGTCCGGGACAGCAGTAGCAATCAGCCCCAGCATTTT.

This chain connects TRBV27 to TRBJ2-7, with D unresolved. This CDR3 contains 13 residues. Looked up from germline, CDR1 is MNHEY and CDR2 is SMNVEV (reference sequence). V lost 6 bases, J lost 3 bases, and 12 bases lay in between. CDR3 nucleotides: TGTGCCAGCAGGGGCAGGCGGCTCTACGAGCAGTACTTC. Its translation: CASRGRRLYEQYF.

For the CDR3, the DNA is TGTGCCTGGGGAGGACAGCGAGTCGGTGGTTTCTTT. This codes for CAWGGQRVGGFF. The chain is built from TRBV30 and TRBJ1-1; the D gene is possibly TRBD1 (6 bases). This CDR3 region has 12 residues. The germline V gene encodes CDR1 GTSNPN and CDR2 SVGIG (reference sequence). V was trimmed by 5 bases and J by 13 bases, leaving 20 bases between them.

V gene TRBV10-3 combines with J gene TRBJ2-5, with 7 bases fitting TRBD2. The CDR3 has 14 residues. Germline CDR1 and CDR2: ENHRY and SYGVKD. V was pared by 0 bases and J by 2 bases, with 0 bases of the junction left unmatched. The chain's CDR3 is CAISESRGQETQYF. The CDR3 bases are TGTGCCATCAGTGAGTCGCGGGGGCAAGAGACCCAGTACTTC.